This paragraph reports one T cell receptor (beta chain). This entry belongs to a study of blood T cell repertoires in COVID-19. Background on the study: The analysed material was cDNA or gDNA that came from T cells, B-cell-depleted T cells, or PBMCs.

The CDR3 sequence is 14 residues long. Germline V gene data show CDR1 as SGHDT and CDR2 as YYEEEE. With 1 base clipped from V and 3 bases from J, the junction kept 3 bases outside the gene matches. Sequencing used immunoSEQ multiplex PCR; TCRdb keeps in-frame clones, though not all of them. The data contain roughly 350,000 clones, about nine tenths of them singletons. Sequences were obtained from peripheral blood. J is TRBJ2-7 and V is TRBV5-6, with TRBD1 matching over 8 bases. The sequence came from a woman between 50 and 59 years old with COVID-19, enrolled during active disease. CDR3 residues: CASSLLQGGYEQYF. The CDR3 DNA is TGTGCCAGCAGCTTGTTACAGGGGGGCTACGAGCAGTACTTC. The whole variable domain, remainder taken from reference TRBV5-6 and TRBJ2-7, is DAGVTQSPTHLIKTRGQQVTLRCSPKSGHDTVSWYQQALGQGPQFIFQYYEEEERQRGNFPDRFSGHQFPNYSSELNVNALLLGDSALYLCASSLLQGGYEQYFGPGTRLTVT.